This TCR beta chain stems from a study of shared clonotypes between healthy human individuals. Overall study: A few men and a couple of women, aged 18 to 49, were donors.

An approximately 200 ng quantity of DNA, around 30,000 T cell genomes, went into the sorted-subset replicate PCRs. The table came from immunoSEQ multiplex PCR; TCRdb's copy has only in-frame clones and leaves some out. The table has just under 95,000 clones, almost 70% seen once; the top ten hold approximately 55%. Trimming at V came to 7 bases and at J to 2 bases, leaving 9 bases not matched to a gene. Germline lookup yields CDR1 LNHDA and CDR2 SQIVND (reference sequence). This CDR3 is 18 amino acids long. Remarks on this clone: Its antigen is unknown.

Points from the study as a whole: Larger estimated richness was generally recorded for naive subsets relative to memory subsets. Across a few donors, naive CD4 shared around 5.1%, naive CD8 about 3.2%, memory CD4 more than 2%, memory CD8 0.4% to 0.5%.

The sample was memory CD8+ T cells sorted from blood. The subset is: CD45RO+ cells pooled with CCR7-negative TemRA cells. The chain links TRBV19 to TRBJ2-6, with 12 positions matching TRBD1. This TCR was recovered from a man under 40 in good health. Here the CDR3 DNA reads TGTGCCAGTAATTTGGGACAGGGGGCTTTGGCTGGGGCCAACGTCCTGACTTTC. This sequence encodes CASNLGQGALAGANVLTF.